The source of this T cell receptor beta chain is a study of T-cell reconstitution after alpha-beta-depleted transplantation in children. TCRbeta library construction was performed incorporating unique molecular identifiers. Each CDR3 protein is one row after TCRdb ran MiXCR on the PCR reads. The table includes hundreds of thousands of distinct CDR3 sequences, roughly 13% detected once. Findings and caveats of the study: Diversity and T-cell counts at one year after transplant derived mostly from new T cells.

The CDR3 loop spans 17 amino acids. With V trimmed by 6 bases and J by 4 bases, 17 bases remained unmatched. Germline CDR1 and CDR2: DFQATT and SNEGSKA (reference sequence). In its sample, this clonotype was seen many times. The antigen remains unidentified. The sample was PBMCs, taken before TCRalphabeta/CD19-depleted stem cell transplant. The origin of this receptor is a girl aged 2 to 9 with congenital amegakaryocytic thrombocytopenia, due to receive a stem cell transplant. J is TRBJ2-3 and V is TRBV20-1; 9 nucleotides line up with TRBD2. DNA for the CDR3: TGCAGTGCCGCATACTCCGGGACTAGCTTTAAGGCAGATACGCAGTATTTT. Translation gives CSAAYSGTSFKADTQYF.